This T cell receptor beta chain is from a study of CD8 T cells in Susac syndrome. Overall study: The sequenced Susac syndrome patients included about six who had clinically active disease and eight who were in remission. Patients with Susac syndrome were therapy-naive, treated with corticosteroids, or treated with intravenous immunoglobulin alone when blood was collected.

Per germline, CDR1 SGHTA and CDR2 FQGNSA. V lost 5 bases, J lost 7 bases, and 14 bases lay in between. This CDR3 has 13 amino acids. Reverse transcription of about 0.5 to 1 ug RNA was performed with random hexamers. MiXCR, applied by TCRdb to the immunoSEQ multiplex PCR reads, yields one record per CDR3 protein. The sample carries roughly 84,000 distinct CDR3 sequences, approximately 96% recorded once. This sequence joins TRBV7-2 and TRBJ1-2, with D possibly being TRBD1 (6 bases). The source is a human donor with Susac syndrome. Sequenced input: CD8+ T cells from PBMCs. The chain's CDR3 is CASSARGGGGYTF. The CDR3 DNA sequence: TGTGCCAGCAGCGCTAGGGGGGGCGGTGGCTACACCTTC.